This T cell receptor (beta chain) was recovered during a study of blood T cell repertoires in COVID-19. Study information: COVID-19 samples collected from the United States, Italy and Spain covered acute and convalescent phases.

V dropped 7 bases and J dropped 6; count of bases not matched to a gene: 11. The CDR3 is made up of 15 amino acids. Germline CDR1 SEHNR, CDR2 FQNEAQ (reference sequence). Sequenced by immunoSEQ multiplex PCR; TCRdb stores in-frame clones only, minus some. The top ten clones hold 3% of a sample with approximately 220,000 clones, 80% to 85% of them seen once. Sequencing used peripheral blood. This TCR derives from a woman younger than 45 who had recovered from COVID-19. The rearrangement uses TRBV7-9 and TRBJ2-1, with TRBD2 matching over 8 bases. As DNA, the CDR3 is TGTGCCAGCACCCTAGGGCTAGCGGGCTTCAATGAGCAGTTCTTC. Protein sequence: CASTLGLAGFNEQFF.